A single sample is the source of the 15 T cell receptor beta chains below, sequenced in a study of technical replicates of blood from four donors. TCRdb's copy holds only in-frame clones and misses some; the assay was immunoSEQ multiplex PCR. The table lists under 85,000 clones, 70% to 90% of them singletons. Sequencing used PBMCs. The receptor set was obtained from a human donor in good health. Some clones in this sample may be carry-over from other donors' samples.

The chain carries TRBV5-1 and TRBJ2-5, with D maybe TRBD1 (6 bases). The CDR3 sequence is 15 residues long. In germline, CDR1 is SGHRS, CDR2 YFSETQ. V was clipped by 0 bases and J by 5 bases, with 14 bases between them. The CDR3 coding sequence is TGCGCCAGCAGCTTGGAACAGGGCCACGTGGAGACCCAGTACTTC. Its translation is CASSLEQGHVETQYF.

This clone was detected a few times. DNA for the CDR3: TGTGCCACCAGTCAGCCTCGACTAACCGGGGAGCTGTTTTTT. Translation gives CATSQPRLTGELFF. The chain has TRBV15 and TRBJ2-2; D may be TRBD2 (5 bases). The CDR3 consists of 14 residues. The germline CDR1 and CDR2 sequences are LNHNV and YYDKDF (reference sequence). Trimming took off 6 bases at V and 5 bases at J, with 13 bases between the two ends.

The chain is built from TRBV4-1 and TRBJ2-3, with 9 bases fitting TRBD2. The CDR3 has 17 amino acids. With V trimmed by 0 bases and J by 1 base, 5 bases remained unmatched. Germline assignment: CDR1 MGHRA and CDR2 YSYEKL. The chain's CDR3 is CASSQDRTSERTDTQYF. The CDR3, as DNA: TGCGCCAGCAGCCAAGATCGGACTAGCGAACGCACAGATACGCAGTATTTT.

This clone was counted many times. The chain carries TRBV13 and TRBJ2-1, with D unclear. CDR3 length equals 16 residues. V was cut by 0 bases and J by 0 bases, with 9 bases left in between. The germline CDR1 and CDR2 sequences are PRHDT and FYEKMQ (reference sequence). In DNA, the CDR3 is TGTGCCAGCAGCTTAGGCGAACCCAGCTCCTACAATGAGCAGTTCTTC. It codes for CASSLGEPSSYNEQFF.

The CDR3 DNA reads TGTGCCAGCAGGACCGGGACAGGGGCTGTTAATGAGCAGTTCTTC. Translation: CASRTGTGAVNEQFF. The chain joins TRBV6-5 to TRBJ2-1, with 10 bases fitting TRBD1. V gave up 6 bases and J gave up 7 bases; unmatched junction bases: 9. Germline values: CDR1 MNHEY, CDR2 SVGAGI. The CDR3 contains 15 residues.

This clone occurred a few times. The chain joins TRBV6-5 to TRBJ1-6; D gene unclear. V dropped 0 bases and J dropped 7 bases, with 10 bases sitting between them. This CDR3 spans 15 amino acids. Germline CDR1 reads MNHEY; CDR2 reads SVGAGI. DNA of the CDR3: TGTGCCAGCAGTTACTCGACTACAAGGAATTCACCCCTCCACTTT. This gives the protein CASSYSTTRNSPLHF.

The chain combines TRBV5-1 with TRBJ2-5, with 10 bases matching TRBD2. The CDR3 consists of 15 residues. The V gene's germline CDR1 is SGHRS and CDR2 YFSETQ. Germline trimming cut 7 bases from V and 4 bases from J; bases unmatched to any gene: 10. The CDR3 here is CASQVAGLAIETQYF. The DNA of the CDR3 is TGCGCCAGCCAGGTAGCGGGACTAGCGATAGAGACCCAGTACTTC. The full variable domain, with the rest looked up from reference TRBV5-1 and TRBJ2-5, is KAGVTQTPRYLIKTRGQQVTLSCSPISGHRSVSWYQQTPGQGLQFLFEYFSETQRNKGNFPGRFSGRQFSNSRSEMNVSTLELGDSALYLCASQVAGLAIETQYFGPGTRLLVL.

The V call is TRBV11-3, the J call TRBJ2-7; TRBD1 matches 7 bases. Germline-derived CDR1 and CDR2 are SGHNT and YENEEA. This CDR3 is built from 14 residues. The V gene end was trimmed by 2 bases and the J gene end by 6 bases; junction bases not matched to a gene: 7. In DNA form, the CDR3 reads TGTGCCAGCAGCTTAACAGGGGCAGGGGGCGAGCAGTACTTC. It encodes CASSLTGAGGEQYF. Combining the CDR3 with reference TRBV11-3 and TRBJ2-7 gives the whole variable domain EAGVVQSPRYKIIEKKQPVAFWCNPISGHNTLYWYLQNLGQGPELLIRYENEEAVDDSQLPKDRFSAERLKGVDSTLKIQPAELGDSAVYLCASSLTGAGGEQYFGPGTRLTVT.

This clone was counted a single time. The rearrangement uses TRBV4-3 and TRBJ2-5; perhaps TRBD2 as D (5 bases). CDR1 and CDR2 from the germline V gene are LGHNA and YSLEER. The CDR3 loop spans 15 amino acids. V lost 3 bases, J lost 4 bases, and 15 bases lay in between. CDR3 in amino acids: CASSQTRVRRETQYF. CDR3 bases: TGCGCCAGCAGCCAGACGAGGGTCAGAAGAGAGACCCAGTACTTC.

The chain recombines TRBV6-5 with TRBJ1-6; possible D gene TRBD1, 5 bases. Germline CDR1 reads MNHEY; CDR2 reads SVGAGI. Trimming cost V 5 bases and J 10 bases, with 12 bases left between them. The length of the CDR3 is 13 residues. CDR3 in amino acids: CASSGGVWSPLHF. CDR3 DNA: TGTGCCAGCAGTGGAGGGGTTTGGTCACCCCTCCACTTT.

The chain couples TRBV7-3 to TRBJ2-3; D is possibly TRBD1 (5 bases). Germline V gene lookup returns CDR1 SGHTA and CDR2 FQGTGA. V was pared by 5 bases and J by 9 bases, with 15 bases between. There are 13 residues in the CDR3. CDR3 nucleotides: TGTGCCAGCAGCCTTGGGGCGTTAACGACGCAGTATTTT. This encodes CASSLGALTTQYF.

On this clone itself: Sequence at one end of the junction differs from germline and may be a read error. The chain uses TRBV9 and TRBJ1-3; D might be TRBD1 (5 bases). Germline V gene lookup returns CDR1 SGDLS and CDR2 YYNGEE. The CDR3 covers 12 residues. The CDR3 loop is CASRGAHQTFNF. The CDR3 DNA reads TGTGCCAGCAGAGGGGCCCACCAGACCTTTAATTTT.

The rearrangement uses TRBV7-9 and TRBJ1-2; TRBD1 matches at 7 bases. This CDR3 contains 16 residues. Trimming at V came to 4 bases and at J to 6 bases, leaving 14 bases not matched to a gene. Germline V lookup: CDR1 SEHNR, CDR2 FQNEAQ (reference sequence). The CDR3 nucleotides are TGTGCCAGCAGCTCTAGATACCCCAGACAGGGCCATGGCTACACCTTC. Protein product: CASSSRYPRQGHGYTF.

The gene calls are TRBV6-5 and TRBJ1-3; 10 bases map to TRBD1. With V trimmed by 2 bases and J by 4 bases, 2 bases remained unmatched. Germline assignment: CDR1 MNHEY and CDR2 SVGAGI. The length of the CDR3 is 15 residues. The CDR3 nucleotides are TGTGCCAGCAGTTACGGGACAGGGGCAGGAAACACCATATATTTT. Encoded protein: CASSYGTGAGNTIYF.

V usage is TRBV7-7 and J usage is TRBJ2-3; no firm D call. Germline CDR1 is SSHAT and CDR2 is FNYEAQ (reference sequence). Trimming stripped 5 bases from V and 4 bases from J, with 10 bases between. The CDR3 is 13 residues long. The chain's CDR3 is CASSLIAADTQYF. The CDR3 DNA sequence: TGTGCCAGCAGCCTGATCGCGGCAGATACGCAGTATTTT.